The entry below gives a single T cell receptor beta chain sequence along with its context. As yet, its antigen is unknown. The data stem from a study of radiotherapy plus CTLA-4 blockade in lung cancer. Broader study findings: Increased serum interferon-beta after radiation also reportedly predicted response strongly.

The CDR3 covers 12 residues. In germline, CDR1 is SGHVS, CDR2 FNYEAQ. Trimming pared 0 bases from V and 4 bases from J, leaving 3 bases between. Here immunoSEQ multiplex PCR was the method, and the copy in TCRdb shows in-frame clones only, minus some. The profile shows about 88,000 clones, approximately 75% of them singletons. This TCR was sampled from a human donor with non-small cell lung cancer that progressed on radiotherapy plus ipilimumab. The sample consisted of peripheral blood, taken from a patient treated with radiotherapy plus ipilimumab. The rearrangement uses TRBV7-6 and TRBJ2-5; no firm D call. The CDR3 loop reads CASSLAGETQYF. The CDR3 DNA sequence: TGTGCCAGCAGCTTAGCAGGAGAGACCCAGTACTTC.